This T cell receptor (beta chain) was captured in a study of T cell responses to AZD1222 COVID-19 vaccine (dated by TCRdb to the early 2020s). Background on the whole study: Because spike-specific TCR depth and breadth did not differ between the two schedules, AZD1222 recipients who got a second dose at roughly 4 weeks were pooled with those who got a second dose at roughly 12 weeks. Trial participants were enrolled by age into subgroups of 18-55, 56-69 and 70-plus years, and roughly 150, 30 and 60 TCR-sequenced participants, respectively, were included in these subgroups. A total of 230 to 250 trial participants underwent TCR sequencing, of whom roughly 210 had received two doses of AZD1222 and around 25 had received two doses of the MenACWY control vaccine. Results and caveats for the whole study, not just this receptor: Participants were mostly white British, with more females than males. The authors suggested clonal diversity may have been underestimated. Because no day 14 peak-response samples were available, repertoires were characterized only after the peak T cell response. The vaccine-associated CD4 TCRs covered the entire spike protein, and the dominant responses fell in regions 160-218 and 743-854. The 56-69-year group was small, and its depth increase did not reach significance, likely because of low power. Conclusions about previously exposed vaccinees are limited because only six or seven AZD1222 recipients were SARS-CoV-2 seropositive at baseline. Spike-specific TCR breadth and depth rose significantly after two AZD1222 doses compared with day 0 and with MenACWY recipients. Nearly half of unique spike-specific TCRs reportedly recognized epitopes outside regions mutated in the B.1.351 and B.1.1.7 variants.

Taken with the paper, the label for time point translates to: baseline before first vaccination. Samples from vaccinated people were obtained from the UK trials COV001 and COV002, which included a single-blind randomized controlled phase 2/3 trial of AZD1222 (ChAdOx1 nCoV-19) in healthy adults. Trial participant PBMC samples were collected at day 0 and day 28 after the second dose for TCRbeta chain sequencing. As for this clone: Its antigen is still unknown. Per-nucleotide qualities are absent, and no much larger clonotype sits a single base away.

Trimming removed 2 bases from V and 4 bases from J; the gene matches leave 5 bases unexplained. From the cysteine up to the phenylalanine, the CDR3 has a length of 15 residues. Here the CDR3 DNA is all that survives: 45 bases in frame from base 1. CDR1 and CDR2 are drawn from the germline V gene: SGHTA, FQGNSA. The CDR3 regions of human TCRbeta chains were subjected to immunosequencing. The original pipeline was this. Repertoire TCRs were matched against a reference library of SARS-CoV-2-specific TCRs generated with the MIRA antigen-specificity platform. Breadth was defined as the fraction of unique TCRs that were SARS-CoV-2-associated, and depth was defined as the fraction of total T cells that were SARS-CoV-2-associated. Using the MIRA data, each spike-specific TCR was assigned both to the spike region to which the TCR was reactive and to a CD4 or CD8 class. Log10-transformed breadth and depth values were compared by one-way ANOVA with Sidak's multiple comparisons tests. Drawn from immuneACCESS, this table holds only the in-frame rearrangements with V and J called that TCRdb kept. Clones are partly lost; checked studies trace under half to an unresolved V gene and leave the rest unexplained. Clone size and V and J calls were adopted from that table, with D and trimming inferred from the DNA. This sample is represented by nearly 110,000 clones; roughly 90% of them were singletons. The top ten clones comprise around 4.3% of the sample.

This sequence uses TRBV7-2 and TRBJ2-1, and 7 junctional nucleotides match TRBD2. The material was peripheral blood, obtained on day 0 of AZD1222 vaccination. The source is an adult in good health. DNA sequence: TGTGCCAGCAGCTTACGGACTAGGGATTACAATGAGCAGTTCTTC. Its product reads: CASSLRTRDYNEQFF.